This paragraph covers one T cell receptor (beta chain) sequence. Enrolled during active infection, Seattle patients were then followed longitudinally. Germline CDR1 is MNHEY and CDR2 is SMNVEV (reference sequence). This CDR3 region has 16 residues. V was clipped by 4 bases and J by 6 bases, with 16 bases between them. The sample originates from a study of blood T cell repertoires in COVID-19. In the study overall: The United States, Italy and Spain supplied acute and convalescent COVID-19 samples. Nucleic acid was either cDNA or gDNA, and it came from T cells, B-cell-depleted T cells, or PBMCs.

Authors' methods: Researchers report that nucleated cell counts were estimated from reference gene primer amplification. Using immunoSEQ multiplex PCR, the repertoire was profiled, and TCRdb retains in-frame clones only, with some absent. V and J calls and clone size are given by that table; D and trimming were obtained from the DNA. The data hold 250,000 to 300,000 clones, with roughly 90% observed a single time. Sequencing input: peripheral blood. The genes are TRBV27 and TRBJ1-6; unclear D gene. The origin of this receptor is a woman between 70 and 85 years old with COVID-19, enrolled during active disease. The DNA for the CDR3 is TGTGCCAGCAGTTCTCACACAGAGAGAATTAATTCACCCCTCCACTTT. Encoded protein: CASSSHTERINSPLHF.